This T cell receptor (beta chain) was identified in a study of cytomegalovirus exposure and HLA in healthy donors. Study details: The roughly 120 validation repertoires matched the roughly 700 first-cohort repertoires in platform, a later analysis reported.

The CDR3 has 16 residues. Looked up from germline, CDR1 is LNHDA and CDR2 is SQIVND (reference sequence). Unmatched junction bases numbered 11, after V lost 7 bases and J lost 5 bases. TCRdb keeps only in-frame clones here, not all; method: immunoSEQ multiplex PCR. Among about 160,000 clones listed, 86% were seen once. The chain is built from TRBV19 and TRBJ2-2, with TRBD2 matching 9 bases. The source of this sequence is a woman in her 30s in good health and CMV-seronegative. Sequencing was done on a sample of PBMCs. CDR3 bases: TGTGCCAGTACGCACCTAGCGGGGAGGGGGACCGGGGAGCTGTTTTTT. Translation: CASTHLAGRGTGELFF.